A single T cell receptor (beta chain) is shown here with its context. Other DNA sequences in the same sample also yield this CDR3. V lost 3 bases, J lost 0 bases, and 11 bases lay in between. The CDR3 has 15 amino acids. CDR1 is SGHTA and CDR2 is FQGNSA in the germline V gene. This specimen comes from a study of control samples from healthy donors and cancer patients. The repertoire was sequenced with immunoSEQ multiplex PCR; TCRdb's copy has only in-frame clones and lacks some. The sample consists of 70,000 to 95,000 clones, roughly 86% of them appearing once. Input material: blood. The rearrangement uses TRBV7-2 and TRBJ1-2; no clear D. The receptor was isolated from a man aged 45-65 years in good health. The CDR3, as DNA: TGTGCCAGCAGCTTTATTTCCCAGACTAACTATGGCTACACCTTC. Residues: CASSFISQTNYGYTF.